This TCR beta chain stems from a study of T cell changes during pregnancy in multiple sclerosis. There are 14 residues in the CDR3. V shed 3 bases and J shed 3 bases, with 12 bases lying between them. From germline, CDR1 is KGHSH and CDR2 LQKENI. Repertoires were generated with immunoSEQ multiplex PCR, while TCRdb's copy carries only in-frame clones and drops some. The table records around 56,000 clones, about 88% of them present only once. This clone was seen once. This chain uses TRBV18 with TRBJ2-7, with D possibly being TRBD1 (5 bases). The clonotype was recovered from a female donor with multiple sclerosis, enrolled in a pregnancy study. This material consisted of CD4+ T cells from peripheral blood mononuclear cells, taken in the third trimester of pregnancy. The CDR3 sequence is CASSPQDTLYEQYF. The CDR3 coding sequence is TGTGCCAGCTCACCTCAGGACACCCTCTACGAGCAGTACTTC.